The text below deals with one TCR beta chain. This sample was included in a study of OX40 agonist ivuxolimab in advanced cancers. Profiling relied on immunoSEQ multiplex PCR, and the TCRdb table lists in-frame clones only, not all of them. This table has fewer than 80,000 clones, about 91% appearing once. Trimming pared 5 bases from V and 6 bases from J, leaving 22 bases between. This CDR3 has 16 residues. Per germline, CDR1 SEHNR and CDR2 FQNEAQ (reference sequence). The chain is built from TRBV7-9 and TRBJ1-1; D gene ambiguous. The specimen was CD4+ or CD8+ T cells sorted from blood, collected in a trial of the OX40 agonist ivuxolimab. This sequence originates from an adult with an advanced solid tumor such as melanoma, head and neck, liver or kidney cancer. CDR3 protein: CASSADRREALPEAFF. CDR3 in DNA: TGTGCCAGCAGCGCCGATCGACGCGAGGCACTCCCTGAAGCTTTCTTT. The full variable domain, its missing parts supplied by reference TRBV7-9 and TRBJ1-1, is DTGVSQNPRHKITKRGQNVTFRCDPISEHNRLYWYRQTLGQGPEFLTYFQNEAQLEKSRLLSDRFSAERPKGSFSTLEIQRTEQGDSAMYLCASSADRREALPEAFFGQGTRLTVV.